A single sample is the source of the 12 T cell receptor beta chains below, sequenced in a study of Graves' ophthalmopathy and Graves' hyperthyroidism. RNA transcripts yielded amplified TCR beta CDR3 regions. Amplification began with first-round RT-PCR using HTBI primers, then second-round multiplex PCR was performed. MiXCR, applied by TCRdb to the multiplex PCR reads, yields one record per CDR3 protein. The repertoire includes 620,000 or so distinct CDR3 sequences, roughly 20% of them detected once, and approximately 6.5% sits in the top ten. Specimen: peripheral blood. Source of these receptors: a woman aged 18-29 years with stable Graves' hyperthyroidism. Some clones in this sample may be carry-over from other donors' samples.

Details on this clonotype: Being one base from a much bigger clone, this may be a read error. This chain's CDR3 is CASSLRPGAEGYEQYF. Here the CDR3 DNA reads TGTGCCAGCAGCTTAAGGCCAGGGGCAGAGGGCTACGAGCAGTACTTC. The rearrangement uses TRBV11-1 and TRBJ2-7, with D possibly TRBD1 on 6 matching bases. The length of the CDR3 is 16 residues. V lost 2 bases and J lost 3, with 17 bases in between. Germline lookup yields CDR1 SGHAT and CDR2 FQDESV (reference sequence).

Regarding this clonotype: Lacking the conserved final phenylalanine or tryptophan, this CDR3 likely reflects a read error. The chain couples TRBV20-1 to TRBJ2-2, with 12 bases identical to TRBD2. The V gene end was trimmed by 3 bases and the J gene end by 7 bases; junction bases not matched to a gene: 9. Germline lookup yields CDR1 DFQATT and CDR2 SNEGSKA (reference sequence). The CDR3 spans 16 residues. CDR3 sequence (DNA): TGCAGTGCTAGGGGTACTAGCGGGGGGTCCCTCGGGGAGCTGTTTTTG. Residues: CSARGTSGGSLGELFL.

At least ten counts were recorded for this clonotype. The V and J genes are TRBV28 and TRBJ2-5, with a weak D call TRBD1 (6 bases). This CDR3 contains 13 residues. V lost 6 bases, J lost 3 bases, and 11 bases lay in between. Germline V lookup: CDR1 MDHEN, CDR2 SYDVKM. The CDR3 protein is CASSQQGKETQYF. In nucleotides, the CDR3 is TGTGCCAGCAGCCAACAGGGAAAAGAGACCCAGTACTTC.

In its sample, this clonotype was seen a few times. The CDR3 loop reads CSARTGWRETQYF. The CDR3 DNA is TGCAGTGCTCGGACAGGGTGGAGAGAGACCCAGTACTTC. The V and J genes are TRBV20-1 and TRBJ2-5; TRBD1 matches 8 bases. The CDR3 has 13 amino acids. Germline V lookup: CDR1 DFQATT, CDR2 SNEGSKA (reference sequence). V dropped 5 bases and J dropped 4; count of bases not matched to a gene: 6.

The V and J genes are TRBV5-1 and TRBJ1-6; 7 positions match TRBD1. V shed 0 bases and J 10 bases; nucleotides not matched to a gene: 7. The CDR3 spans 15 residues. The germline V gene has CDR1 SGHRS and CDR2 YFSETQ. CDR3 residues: CASSLAWTGDSPLHF. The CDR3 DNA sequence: TGCGCCAGCAGCTTGGCCTGGACAGGCGACTCACCCCTCCACTTT. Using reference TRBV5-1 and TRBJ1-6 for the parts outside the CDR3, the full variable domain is KAGVTQTPRYLIKTRGQQVTLSCSPISGHRSVSWYQQTPGQGLQFLFEYFSETQRNKGNFPGRFSGRQFSNSRSEMNVSTLELGDSALYLCASSLAWTGDSPLHFGNGTRLTVT.

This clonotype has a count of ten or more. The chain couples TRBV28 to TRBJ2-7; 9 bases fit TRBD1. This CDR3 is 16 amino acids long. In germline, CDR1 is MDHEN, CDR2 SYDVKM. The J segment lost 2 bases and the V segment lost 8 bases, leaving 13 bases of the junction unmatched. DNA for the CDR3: TGTGCCAGCGTGCCCTTGAGGCGGGACAGGGCCTACGAGCAGTACTTC. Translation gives CASVPLRRDRAYEQYF. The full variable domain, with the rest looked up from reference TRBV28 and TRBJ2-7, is DVKVTQSSRYLVKRTGEKVFLECVQDMDHENMFWYRQDPGLGLRLIYFSYDVKMKEKGDIPEGYSVSREKKERFSLILESASTNQTSMYLCASVPLRRDRAYEQYFGPGTRLTVT.

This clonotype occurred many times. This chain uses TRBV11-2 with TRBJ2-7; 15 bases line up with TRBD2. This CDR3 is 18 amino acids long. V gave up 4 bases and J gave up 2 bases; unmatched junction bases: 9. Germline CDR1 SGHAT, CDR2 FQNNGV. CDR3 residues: CASSSSGGTSGRPYEQYF. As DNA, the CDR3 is TGTGCCAGCAGCTCCAGTGGGGGGACTAGCGGGAGGCCCTACGAGCAGTACTTC. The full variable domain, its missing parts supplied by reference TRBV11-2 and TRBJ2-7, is EAGVAQSPRYKIIEKRQSVAFWCNPISGHATLYWYQQILGQGPKLLIQFQNNGVVDDSQLPKDRFSAERLKGVDSTLKIQPAKLEDSAVYLCASSSSGGTSGRPYEQYFGPGTRLTVT.

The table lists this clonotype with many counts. In DNA form, the CDR3 reads TGTGCCAGCAGGAGGGGACAGGGGAGCTATGGCTACACCTTC. It encodes CASRRGQGSYGYTF. The V call is TRBV6-5, the J call TRBJ1-2; the match to TRBD1 covers 10 bases. The CDR3 has 14 amino acids. The junction had 5 bases not matched to a gene; V was cut back by 6 bases and J by 4 bases. Germline V gene data show CDR1 as MNHEY and CDR2 as SVGAGI.

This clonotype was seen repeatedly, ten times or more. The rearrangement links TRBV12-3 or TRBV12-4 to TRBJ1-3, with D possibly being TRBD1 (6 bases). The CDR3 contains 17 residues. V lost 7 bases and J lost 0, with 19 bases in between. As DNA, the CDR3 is TGTGCCAGCAACCAATGGAGGGGGTCCTACTCTGGAAACACCATATATTTT. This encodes CASNQWRGSYSGNTIYF.

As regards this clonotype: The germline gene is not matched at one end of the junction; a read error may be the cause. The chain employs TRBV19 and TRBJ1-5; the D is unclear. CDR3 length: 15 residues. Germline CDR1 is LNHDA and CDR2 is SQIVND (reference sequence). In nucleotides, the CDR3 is TGTGCCACCGCCGGTGGGTTCGGTTGCAATGAGCCCCAGCATTTT. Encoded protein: CATAGGFGCNEPQHF.

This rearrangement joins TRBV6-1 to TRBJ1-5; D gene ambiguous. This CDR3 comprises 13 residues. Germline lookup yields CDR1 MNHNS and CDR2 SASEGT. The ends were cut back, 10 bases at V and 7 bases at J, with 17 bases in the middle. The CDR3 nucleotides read TGTGCCAAAGGAAGACGGGCAAACCAGCCCCAGCATTTT. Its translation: CAKGRRANQPQHF.

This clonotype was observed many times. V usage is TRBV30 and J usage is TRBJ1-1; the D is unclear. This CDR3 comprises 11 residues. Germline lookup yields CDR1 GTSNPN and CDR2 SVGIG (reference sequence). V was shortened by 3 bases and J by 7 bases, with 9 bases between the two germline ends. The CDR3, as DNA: TGTGCCTGGAGCCCTGACTTTGAAGCTTTCTTT. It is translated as CAWSPDFEAFF.